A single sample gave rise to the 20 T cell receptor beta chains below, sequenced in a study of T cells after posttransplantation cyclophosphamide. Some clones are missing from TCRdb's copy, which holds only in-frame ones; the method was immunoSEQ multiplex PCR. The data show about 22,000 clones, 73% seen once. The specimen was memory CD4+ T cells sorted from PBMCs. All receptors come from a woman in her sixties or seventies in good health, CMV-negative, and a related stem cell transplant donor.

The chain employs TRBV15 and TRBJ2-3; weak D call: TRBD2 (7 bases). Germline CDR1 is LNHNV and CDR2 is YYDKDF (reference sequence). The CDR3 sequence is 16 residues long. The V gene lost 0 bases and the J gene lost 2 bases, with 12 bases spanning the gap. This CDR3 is CATSREGGLSTDTQYF. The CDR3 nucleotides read TGTGCCACCAGCAGAGAGGGGGGGCTCTCCACAGATACGCAGTATTTT. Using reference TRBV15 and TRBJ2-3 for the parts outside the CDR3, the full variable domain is DAMVIQNPRYQVTQFGKPVTLSCSQTLNHNVMYWYQQKSSQAPKLLFHYYDKDFNNEADTPDNFQSRRPNTSFCFLDIRSPGLGDTAMYLCATSREGGLSTDTQYFGPGTRLTVL.

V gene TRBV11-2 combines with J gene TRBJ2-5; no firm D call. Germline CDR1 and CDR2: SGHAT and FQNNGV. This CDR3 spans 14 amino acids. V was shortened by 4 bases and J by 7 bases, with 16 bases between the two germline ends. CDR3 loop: CASSSVTRPGTQYF. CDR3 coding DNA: TGTGCCAGCAGCTCCGTTACACGTCCGGGGACCCAGTACTTC. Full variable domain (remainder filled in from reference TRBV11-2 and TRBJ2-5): EAGVAQSPRYKIIEKRQSVAFWCNPISGHATLYWYQQILGQGPKLLIQFQNNGVVDDSQLPKDRFSAERLKGVDSTLKIQPAKLEDSAVYLCASSSVTRPGTQYFGPGTRLLVL.

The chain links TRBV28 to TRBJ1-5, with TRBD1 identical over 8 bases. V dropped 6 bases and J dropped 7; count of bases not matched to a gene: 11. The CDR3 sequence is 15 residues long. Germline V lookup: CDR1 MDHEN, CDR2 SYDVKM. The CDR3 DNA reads TGTGCCAGCAGCCGAGGGACAGGACGGGGGCAGCCCCAGCATTTT. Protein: CASSRGTGRGQPQHF.

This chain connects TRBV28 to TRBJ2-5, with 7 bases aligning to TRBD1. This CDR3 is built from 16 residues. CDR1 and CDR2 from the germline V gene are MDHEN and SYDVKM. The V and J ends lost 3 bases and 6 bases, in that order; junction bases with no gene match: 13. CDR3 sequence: CASSFALTGEWQTQYF. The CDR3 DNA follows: TGTGCCAGCAGTTTCGCCCTCACAGGGGAGTGGCAGACCCAGTACTTC.

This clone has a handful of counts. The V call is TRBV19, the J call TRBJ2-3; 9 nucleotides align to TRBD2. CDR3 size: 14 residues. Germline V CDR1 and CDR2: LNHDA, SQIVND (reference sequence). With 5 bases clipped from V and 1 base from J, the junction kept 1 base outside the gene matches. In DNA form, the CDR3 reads TGTGCCAGTAGTTCTAGCGGGGGCACAGATACGCAGTATTTT. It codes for CASSSSGGTDTQYF. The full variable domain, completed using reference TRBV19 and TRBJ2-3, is DGGITQSPKYLFRKEGQNVTLSCEQNLNHDAMYWYRQDPGQGLRLIYYSQIVNDFQKGDIAEGYSVSREKKESFPLTVTSAQKNPTAFYLCASSSSGGTDTQYFGPGTRLTVL.

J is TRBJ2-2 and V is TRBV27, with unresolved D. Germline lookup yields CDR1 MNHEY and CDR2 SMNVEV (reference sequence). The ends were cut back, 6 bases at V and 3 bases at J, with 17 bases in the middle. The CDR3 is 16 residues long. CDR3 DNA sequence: TGTGCCAGCAGCCCGTTAGGAGACTCCGACACCGGGGAGCTGTTTTTT. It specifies CASSPLGDSDTGELFF.

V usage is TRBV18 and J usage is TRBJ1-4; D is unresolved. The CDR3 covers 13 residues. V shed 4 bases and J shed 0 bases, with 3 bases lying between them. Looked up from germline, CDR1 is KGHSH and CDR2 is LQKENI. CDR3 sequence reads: CASSRATNEKLFF. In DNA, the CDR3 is TGTGCCAGCTCACGAGCAACTAATGAAAAACTGTTTTTT.

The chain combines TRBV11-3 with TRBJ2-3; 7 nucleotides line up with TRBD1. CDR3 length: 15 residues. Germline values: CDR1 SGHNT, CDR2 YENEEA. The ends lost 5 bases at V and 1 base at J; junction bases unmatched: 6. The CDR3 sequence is CASSPRGQRTDTQYF. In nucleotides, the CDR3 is TGTGCCAGCAGCCCCCGGGGACAGCGCACAGATACGCAGTATTTT.

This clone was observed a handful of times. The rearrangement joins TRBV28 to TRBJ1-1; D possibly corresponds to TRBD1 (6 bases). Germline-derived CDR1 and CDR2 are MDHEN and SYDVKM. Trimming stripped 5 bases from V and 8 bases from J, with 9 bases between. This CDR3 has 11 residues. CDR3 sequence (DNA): TGTGCCAGCAGTCTTGGGACAGAAGCTTTCTTT. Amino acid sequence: CASSLGTEAFF.

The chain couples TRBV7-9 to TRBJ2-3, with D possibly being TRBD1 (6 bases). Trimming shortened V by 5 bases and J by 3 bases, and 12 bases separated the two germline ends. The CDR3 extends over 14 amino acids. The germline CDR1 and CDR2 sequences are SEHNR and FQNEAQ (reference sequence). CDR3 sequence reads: CASSGDRMTDTQYF. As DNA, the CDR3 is TGTGCCAGCAGCGGCGACAGGATGACAGATACGCAGTATTTT. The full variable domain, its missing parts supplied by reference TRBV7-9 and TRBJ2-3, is DTGVSQNPRHKITKRGQNVTFRCDPISEHNRLYWYRQTLGQGPEFLTYFQNEAQLEKSRLLSDRFSAERPKGSFSTLEIQRTEQGDSAMYLCASSGDRMTDTQYFGPGTRLTVL.

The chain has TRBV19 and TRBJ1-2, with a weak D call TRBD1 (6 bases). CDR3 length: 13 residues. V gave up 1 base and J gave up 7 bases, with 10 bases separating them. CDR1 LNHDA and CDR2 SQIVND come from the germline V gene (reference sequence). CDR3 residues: CASSIADRRGYTF. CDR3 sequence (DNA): TGTGCCAGTAGTATAGCCGACAGGCGTGGCTACACCTTC.

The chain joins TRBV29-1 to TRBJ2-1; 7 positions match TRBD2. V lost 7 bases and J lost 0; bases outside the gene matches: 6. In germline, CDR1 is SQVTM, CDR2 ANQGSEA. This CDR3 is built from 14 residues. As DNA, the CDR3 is TGCAGCGCTCAAGCGGGAACCTCCTACAATGAGCAGTTCTTC. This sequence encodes CSAQAGTSYNEQFF.

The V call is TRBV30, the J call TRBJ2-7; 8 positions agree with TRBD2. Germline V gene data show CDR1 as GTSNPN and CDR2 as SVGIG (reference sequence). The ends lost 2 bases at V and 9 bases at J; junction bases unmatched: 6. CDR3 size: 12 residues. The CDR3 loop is CAWSRKAGAQYF. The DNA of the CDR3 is TGTGCCTGGAGTAGAAAAGCGGGAGCGCAGTACTTC.

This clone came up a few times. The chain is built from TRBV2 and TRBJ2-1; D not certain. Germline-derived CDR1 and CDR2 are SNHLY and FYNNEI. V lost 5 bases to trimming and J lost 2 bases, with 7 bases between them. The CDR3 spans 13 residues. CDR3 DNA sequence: TGTGCCAGCAGTCTAGGCCCCTACAATGAGCAGTTCTTC. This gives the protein CASSLGPYNEQFF.

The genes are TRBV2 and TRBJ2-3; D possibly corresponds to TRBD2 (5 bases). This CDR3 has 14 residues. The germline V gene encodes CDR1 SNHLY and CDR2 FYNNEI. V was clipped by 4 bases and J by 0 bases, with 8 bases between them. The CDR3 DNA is TGTGCCAGCAGTGTAGCGTATAGCACAGATACGCAGTATTTT. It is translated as CASSVAYSTDTQYF.

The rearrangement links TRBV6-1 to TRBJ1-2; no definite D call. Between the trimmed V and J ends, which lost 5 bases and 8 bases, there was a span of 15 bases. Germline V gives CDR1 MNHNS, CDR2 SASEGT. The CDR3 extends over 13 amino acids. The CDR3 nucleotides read TGTGCCAGCAGTCAGACCGGGGTAGAAGGCTACACCTTC. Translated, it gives CASSQTGVEGYTF.

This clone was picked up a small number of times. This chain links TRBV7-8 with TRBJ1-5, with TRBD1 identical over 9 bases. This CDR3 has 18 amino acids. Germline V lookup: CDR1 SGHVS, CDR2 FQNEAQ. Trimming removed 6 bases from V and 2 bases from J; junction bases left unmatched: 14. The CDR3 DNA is TGTGCCAGCAGTCTAAGGTGGACAGGGGATTTGGGCAATCAGCCCCAGCATTTT. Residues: CASSLRWTGDLGNQPQHF.

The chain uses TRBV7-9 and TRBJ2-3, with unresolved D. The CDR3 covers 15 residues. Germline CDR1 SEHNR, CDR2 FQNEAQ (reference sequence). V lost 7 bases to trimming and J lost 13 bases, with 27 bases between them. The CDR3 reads CASTTKSAASGAEYF. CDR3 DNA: TGTGCCAGCACCACTAAAAGCGCCGCCTCCGGTGCTGAGTATTTT.

Written as DNA, the CDR3 is TGTGCCAGCAACATTATGCCGGGGGAGCAGTTCTTC. Translation: CASNIMPGEQFF. This rearrangement joins TRBV7-9 to TRBJ2-1, with D maybe TRBD2 (5 bases). The CDR3 loop spans 12 amino acids. Trimming pared 7 bases from V and 10 bases from J, leaving 14 bases between. Germline loops: CDR1 SEHNR, CDR2 FQNEAQ (reference sequence). The full variable domain, its missing parts supplied by reference TRBV7-9 and TRBJ2-1, is DTGVSQNPRHKITKRGQNVTFRCDPISEHNRLYWYRQTLGQGPEFLTYFQNEAQLEKSRLLSDRFSAERPKGSFSTLEIQRTEQGDSAMYLCASNIMPGEQFFGPGTRLTVL.

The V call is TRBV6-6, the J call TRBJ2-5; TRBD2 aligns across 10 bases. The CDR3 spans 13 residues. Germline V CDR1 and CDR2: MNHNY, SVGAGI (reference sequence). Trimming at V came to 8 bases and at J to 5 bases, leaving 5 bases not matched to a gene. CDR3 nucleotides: TGTGCCAGCGTGCTAGCGGGAGTGGAGACCCAGTACTTC. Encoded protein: CASVLAGVETQYF.